This T cell receptor (beta chain) was obtained from a study of T-cell memory formation after mild COVID-19. Study-level information: Among the donors, TCR clusters were largely specific to each donor. Whole-study results and caveats: The authors did not confirm SARS-CoV-2 specificity of second-wave clones peaking day 37. Later expanders leaned CD4+, whereas clones that contracted between day 15 and 85 were balanced CD4/CD8.

A 5'RACE reaction primed in the constant segment made cDNA libraries of TCR alpha and TCR beta, and these carried sample barcodes and UMIs. MiXCR, run by TCRdb on the 5' RACE reads, gives a single entry per CDR3 protein. This sample has tens of thousands of distinct CDR3 sequences, with over 9% found just once. This CDR3 has 15 amino acids. With 5 bases removed from V and 8 bases from J, the gap between germline ends came to 16 bases. Germline CDR1 KGHSH, CDR2 LQKENI. This clonotype occurred many times. The target antigen is unknown. The chain employs TRBV18 and TRBJ1-6, with D possibly being TRBD1 (5 bases). The TCR originated in an adult woman who had mild COVID-19 (a few samples of this study predate the infection). Cell type and time point are not known. Sequences were obtained from PBMCs or a T cell subset sorted from them (not recorded which). The DNA for the CDR3 is TGTGCCAGCTCATCGGGAAGGGGATTGGATTCACCCCTCCACTTT. Translating it yields CASSSGRGLDSPLHF.